The sequence of this TCR beta chain was determined in a study of response to subunit inactivated influenza vaccine. Study conclusions and caveats: The authors suggested that few new T cells are recruited per seasonal influenza vaccination.

This clonotype turned up a few times. Its specificity is not known. TCRdb redid the calling of the RT-PCR reads with MiXCR, one entry per CDR3 protein. Among approximately 700,000 distinct CDR3 sequences listed, approximately 15% were seen once. Trimming cost V 1 base and J 0 bases, with 11 bases left between them. CDR1 and CDR2 from the germline V gene are SGHTA and FQGNSA. This CDR3 has 16 amino acids. The origin of this receptor is a man in his fifties or sixties who received an inactivated influenza vaccine. Sequenced here: PBMCs from blood, sampled less than 13 days after vaccination. The rearrangement joins TRBV7-2 to TRBJ2-3; either TRBD1 or TRBD2 may fit D (5 bases each). The chain's CDR3 is CASSLDGAASTDTQYF. In DNA, the CDR3 is TGTGCCAGCAGCTTAGACGGGGCAGCTAGCACAGATACGCAGTATTTT.